This TCR beta chain emerged from a study of CD8+ T cells in alopecia areata. Extraction and reverse transcription of RNA yielded cDNA as the sequencing template. Some clones are missing from TCRdb's copy, which holds only in-frame ones; the method was immunoSEQ multiplex PCR. The sample lists 120,000 to 150,000 clones; roughly 60% were seen once. This clone was counted a few times. The antigen is not known. Study-level findings and limits: Higher clonality was seen in lesional scalp than in normal scalp, especially in alopecia totalis/universalis.

Germline V gene lookup returns CDR1 SGHTA and CDR2 FQGNSA. The CDR3 has 14 amino acids. V was pared by 0 bases and J by 2 bases, with 6 bases between. V is TRBV7-2 and J is TRBJ2-3; D call uncertain. The sequencing sample was made of CD8+ T cells sorted from blood. The receptor comes from a human donor in good health. CDR3: CASSLAQYTDTQYF. CDR3 in DNA: TGTGCCAGCAGCTTAGCGCAATACACAGATACGCAGTATTTT.